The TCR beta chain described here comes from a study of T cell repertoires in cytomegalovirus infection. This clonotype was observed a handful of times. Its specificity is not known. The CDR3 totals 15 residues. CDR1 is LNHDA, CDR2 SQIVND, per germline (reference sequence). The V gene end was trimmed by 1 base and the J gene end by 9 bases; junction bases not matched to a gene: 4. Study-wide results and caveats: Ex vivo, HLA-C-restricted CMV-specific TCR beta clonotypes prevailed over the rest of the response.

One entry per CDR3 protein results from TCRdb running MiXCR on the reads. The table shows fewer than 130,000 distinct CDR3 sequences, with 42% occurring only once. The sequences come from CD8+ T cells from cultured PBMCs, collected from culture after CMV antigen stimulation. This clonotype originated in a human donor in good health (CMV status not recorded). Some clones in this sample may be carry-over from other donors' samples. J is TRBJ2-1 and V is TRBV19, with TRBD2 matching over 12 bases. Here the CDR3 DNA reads TGTGCCAGTAGTATAGCTAGCGGGGGGGCCAGTGAGCAGTTCTTC. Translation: CASSIASGGASEQFF.